The 26 T cell receptor beta chains below were found in one sample sequenced in a study of post-analysis software for immune sequencing data. Study-wide findings and caveats: When patients were compared with controls, 4 or 5 TRBV segments were more frequent, TRBV5-6, TRBV5-1 and TRBV20-1 among them.

Antigens for these TCRs are unknown. Prepared TCR beta cDNA libraries contained unique molecular identifiers. In TCRdb, the PCR reads were re-called with MiXCR into one record per CDR3 protein. The sample has hundreds of thousands of distinct CDR3 sequences, 55% to 60% seen once. Sequences were obtained from blood. The receptor source for this set is a girl aged 2-10 years with multiple sclerosis.

This clonotype was seen once. This CDR3 is CSVEEGAGAHYGYTF. The CDR3 DNA reads TGCAGCGTTGAGGAAGGGGCAGGAGCCCACTATGGCTACACCTTC. The chain couples TRBV29-1 to TRBJ1-2; D perhaps matches TRBD1 (5 bases). V was pared by 3 bases and J by 3 bases, with 17 bases between. Looked up from germline, CDR1 is SQVTM and CDR2 is ANQGSEA. This CDR3 region has 15 residues.

This sequence joins TRBV21-1 and TRBJ2-7; the table assigns TRBD2, which was not confirmed against the DNA. TRBV21-1 is a listed pseudogene. The CDR3 extends over 14 amino acids. As DNA, the CDR3 is TGTGCCAGCAGCAAAATAGGACTCCCCTACGAGCAGTACTTC. Translating it yields CASSKIGLPYEQYF.

The J gene is TRBJ2-1, the V gene TRBV29-1, with TRBD1 identical over 11 bases. This CDR3 is 13 amino acids long. Germline CDR1 SQVTM, CDR2 ANQGSEA. Trimming cost V 4 bases and J 6 bases; bases outside gene matches: 2. The CDR3 is CSVGGTGGNEQFF. The CDR3 bases are TGCAGCGTTGGGGGGACAGGGGGCAATGAGCAGTTCTTC.

The chain combines TRBV12-3 or TRBV12-4 with TRBJ1-5; no definite D call. V dropped 1 base and J dropped 10 bases, with 14 bases sitting between them. CDR3 length: 14 amino acids. The CDR3 DNA reads TGTGCCAGCAGTTTAGTCCGGGCGAACTCACCCCAGCATTTT. Encoded protein: CASSLVRANSPQHF.

The V gene is TRBV6-6, the J gene TRBJ2-3; 7 bases fit TRBD1. Germline CDR1 is MNHNY and CDR2 is SVGAGI (reference sequence). The CDR3 covers 16 residues. Trimming cost V 5 bases and J 5 bases; bases outside gene matches: 13. The CDR3: CASSEDRIRDGDTQYF. The CDR3 bases are TGTGCCAGCAGTGAGGACAGGATTAGAGACGGAGATACGCAGTATTTT.

V is TRBV7-3 and J is TRBJ2-1, with D unclear. Germline V lookup: CDR1 SGHTA, CDR2 FQGTGA. V was cut by 1 base and J by 8 bases, with 18 bases left in between. The CDR3 runs 16 residues. The CDR3 sequence is CASSLSSLPGGDEQFF. CDR3 nucleotide sequence: TGTGCCAGCAGCTTAAGTTCGCTTCCGGGTGGCGATGAGCAGTTCTTC.

The chain uses TRBV2 and TRBJ1-1; weak D call: TRBD1 (5 bases). V was shortened by 7 bases and J by 4 bases, with 13 bases between the two germline ends. Germline-derived CDR1 and CDR2 are SNHLY and FYNNEI. The CDR3 is 13 amino acids. This CDR3 reads CASTSQRGTEAFF. The CDR3 region has the DNA TGTGCCAGCACCTCGCAGAGGGGCACTGAAGCTTTCTTT.

This chain joins TRBV29-1 and TRBJ1-1; D remains unclear. Germline V CDR1 and CDR2: SQVTM, ANQGSEA. The CDR3 has 12 residues. V was trimmed by 5 bases and J by 1 base, leaving 8 bases between them. DNA for the CDR3: TGCAGCGTTCTTGACGGGAACACTGAAGCTTTCTTT. It translates to CSVLDGNTEAFF.

Only a few counts were recorded for this clonotype. The chain is built from TRBV20-1 and TRBJ2-7; no definite D call. Looked up from germline, CDR1 is DFQATT and CDR2 is SNEGSKA (reference sequence). Trimming took off 1 base at V and 3 bases at J, with 10 bases between the two ends. The CDR3 extends over 13 amino acids. CDR3 DNA sequence: TGCAGTGCTAGAGGCCCGGATAACTACGAGCAGTACTTC. Residues: CSARGPDNYEQYF.

The chain combines TRBV10-2 with TRBJ2-7; 14 nucleotides line up with TRBD2. This CDR3 contains 16 residues. With 6 bases clipped from V and 5 bases from J, the junction kept 9 bases outside the gene matches. Germline V lookup: CDR1 WSHSY, CDR2 SAAADI. The CDR3 is CASRPGLAGEIDEQYF. CDR3 bases: TGCGCCAGCAGACCGGGACTAGCGGGAGAAATCGACGAGCAGTACTTC.

This clonotype has just one count. V usage is TRBV5-5 and J usage is TRBJ2-3, with 9 bases identical to TRBD2. Germline values: CDR1 SGHKS, CDR2 YYEKEE (reference sequence). The V segment lost 4 bases and the J segment 1 base; nucleotides outside the gene matches: 7. The CDR3 sequence is 16 residues long. Here the CDR3 DNA reads TGTGCCAGCAGCACGACTAGCGGACGACGCACAGATACGCAGTATTTT. Translated: CASSTTSGRRTDTQYF. The full variable domain, with the rest looked up from reference TRBV5-5 and TRBJ2-3, is DAGVTQSPTHLIKTRGQQVTLRCSPISGHKSVSWYQQVLGQGPQFIFQYYEKEERGRGNFPDRFSARQFPNYSSELNVNALLLGDSALYLCASSTTSGRRTDTQYFGPGTRLTVL.

This clonotype was seen only a few times. This chain links TRBV2 with TRBJ2-7; 8 bases fit TRBD1. J was trimmed by 3 bases and V by 10 bases; bases with no gene match: 8. The CDR3 is made up of 13 amino acids. Germline V CDR1 and CDR2: SNHLY, FYNNEI. CDR3 nucleotides: TGTGCCATCACCGGGGACAGGAGCTACGAGCAGTACTTC. It encodes CAITGDRSYEQYF.

This clonotype was counted a single time. The chain combines TRBV20-1 with TRBJ1-1; D is uncertain. In germline, CDR1 is DFQATT, CDR2 SNEGSKA (reference sequence). There are 16 residues in the CDR3. With 5 bases removed from V and 4 bases from J, the gap between germline ends came to 23 bases. CDR3 DNA sequence: TGCAGTGCTGCCCTTGTCTCGGCATCCCGAATCACTGAAGCTTTCTTT. It codes for CSAALVSASRITEAFF.

The chain joins TRBV20-1 to TRBJ2-7; 8 nucleotides match TRBD2. The germline V gene has CDR1 DFQATT and CDR2 SNEGSKA (reference sequence). Losses at the gene ends were 6 bases for V and 3 bases for J; bases not matched to a gene: 7. The CDR3 totals 13 residues. The CDR3 bases are TGCAGTGCCAACGCGGGAGGTGACTACGAGCAGTACTTC. Translated: CSANAGGDYEQYF.

This clonotype was seen more than once but under ten times. This chain connects TRBV5-6 to TRBJ2-4; D uncertain. This CDR3 contains 12 residues. The V gene lost 0 bases and the J gene lost 7 bases, with 5 bases spanning the gap. CDR1 is SGHDT, CDR2 YYEEEE, per germline. CDR3 coding DNA: TGTGCCAGCAGCTTGGTGGGGAACATTCAGTACTTC. It translates to CASSLVGNIQYF.

The chain carries TRBV15 and TRBJ2-3; 7 bases agree with TRBD1. Trimming cost V 0 bases and J 1 base; bases outside gene matches: 4. The length of the CDR3 is 16 residues. Germline values: CDR1 LNHNV, CDR2 YYDKDF (reference sequence). The chain's CDR3 is CATSRDRGGGTDTQYF. The CDR3 DNA reads as TGTGCCACCAGCAGAGACCGAGGGGGCGGCACAGATACGCAGTATTTT.

The rearrangement joins TRBV5-1 to TRBJ1-6; possible D gene TRBD1, 5 bases. V was shortened by 2 bases and J by 7 bases, with 16 bases between the two germline ends. This CDR3 comprises 16 residues. Germline loops: CDR1 SGHRS, CDR2 YFSETQ. The CDR3, as DNA: TGCGCCAGCAGCTTACTAGGGGACGCACTCAATTCACCCCTCCACTTT. It translates to CASSLLGDALNSPLHF.

V usage is TRBV29-1 and J usage is TRBJ1-1; possible D gene TRBD1, 5 bases. Germline lookup yields CDR1 SQVTM and CDR2 ANQGSEA. The CDR3 is 13 residues long. CDR3 in amino acids: CSGLEGRDTEAFF. The CDR3 region has the DNA TGCAGTGGACTCGAGGGGCGGGACACTGAAGCTTTCTTT. Full variable domain (missing parts from reference TRBV29-1 and TRBJ1-1): SAVISQKPSRDICQRGTSLTIQCQVDSQVTMMFWYRQQPGQSLTLIATANQGSEATYESGFVIDKFPISRPNLTFSTLTVSNMSPEDSSIYLCSGLEGRDTEAFFGQGTRLTVV.

V gene TRBV7-2 combines with J gene TRBJ2-7; 7 positions agree with TRBD2. This CDR3 is 15 amino acids long. Germline values: CDR1 SGHTA, CDR2 FQGNSA. V was clipped by 1 base and J by 3 bases; unmatched bases: 6. CDR3 bases: TGTGCCAGCAGCTTAGGAACGGGACTACGCTACGAGCAGTACTTC. Its protein product is CASSLGTGLRYEQYF.

This clonotype turned up a few times. This rearrangement joins TRBV20-1 to TRBJ2-1, with D possibly TRBD2 on 5 matching bases. Germline loops: CDR1 DFQATT, CDR2 SNEGSKA (reference sequence). V lost 4 bases and J lost 2, with 12 bases in between. This CDR3 has 14 amino acids. The CDR3 coding sequence is TGCAGTGCTAAGAGGGCAGCTACCTACAATGAGCAGTTCTTC. This sequence encodes CSAKRAATYNEQFF.

The CDR3 coding sequence is TGTGCCAGCAGCTTATGGTTAACTAGTCCCGATGAGCAGTTCTTC. Amino acid sequence: CASSLWLTSPDEQFF. V is TRBV7-3 and J is TRBJ2-1; tentatively, D is TRBD2 (5 bases). Deletions cut 2 bases from V and 8 bases from J, with 16 bases between. The CDR3 extends over 15 amino acids. Germline V lookup: CDR1 SGHTA, CDR2 FQGTGA. Based on the CDR3 plus reference TRBV7-3 and TRBJ2-1, the full variable domain is GAGVSQTPSNKVTEKGKYVELRCDPISGHTALYWYRQSLGQGPEFLIYFQGTGAADDSGLPNDRFFAVRPEGSVSTLKIQRTERGDSAVYLCASSLWLTSPDEQFFGPGTRLTVL.

The CDR3 DNA follows: TGTGCCAGCAGTTCTTCCAGCTACCAAGAGACCCAGTACTTC. It codes for CASSSSSYQETQYF. This chain links TRBV7-9 with TRBJ2-5, with D hard to call. There are 14 residues in the CDR3. Trimming stripped 6 bases from V and 0 bases from J, with 11 bases between. The germline V gene encodes CDR1 SEHNR and CDR2 FQNEAQ (reference sequence). Looking up the rest from reference TRBV7-9 and TRBJ2-5 gives the full variable domain: DTGVSQNPRHKITKRGQNVTFRCDPISEHNRLYWYRQTLGQGPEFLTYFQNEAQLEKSRLLSDRFSAERPKGSFSTLEIQRTEQGDSAMYLCASSSSSYQETQYFGPGTRLLVL.

This rearrangement joins TRBV24-1 to TRBJ2-1, with 10 bases that match TRBD1. Germline V lookup: CDR1 KGHDR, CDR2 SFDVKD. The CDR3 totals 16 residues. The trim removed 0 bases at V and 5 bases at J, leaving 3 bases unmatched. The CDR3 region is CATSDLTGTGDNEQFF. The CDR3 DNA reads as TGTGCCACCAGTGATTTGACCGGGACAGGGGACAATGAGCAGTTCTTC.

This clonotype has a handful of counts. This chain joins TRBV4-3 and TRBJ2-3; the D is unclear. Germline V CDR1 and CDR2: LGHNA, YSLEER. This CDR3 has 17 amino acids. Trimming cost V 0 bases and J 3 bases, with 16 bases left between them. CDR3 DNA: TGCGCCAGCAGCCAAGATCTTCCGGTCCACGTGACAGATACGCAGTATTTT. As protein: CASSQDLPVHVTDTQYF.

The chain is built from TRBV10-3 and TRBJ2-1; 10 bases agree with TRBD2. Unmatched junction bases numbered 11, after V lost 3 bases and J lost 6 bases. This CDR3 is 17 amino acids long. Germline assignment: CDR1 ENHRY and CDR2 SYGVKD. CDR3 in DNA: TGTGCCATCAGTGAACTAGCGGGGAGCGCCTTACCCAATGAGCAGTTCTTC. The encoded protein is CAISELAGSALPNEQFF.

The chain links TRBV7-2 to TRBJ1-2, with no clear D. CDR1 is SGHTA and CDR2 is FQGNSA in the germline V gene. This CDR3 spans 15 amino acids. V was clipped by 3 bases and J by 6 bases, with 17 bases between them. DNA of the CDR3: TGTGCCAGCAGCTTGTCACCAGCTATACGGAATGGCTACACCTTC. Residues: CASSLSPAIRNGYTF.